Below are 13 T cell receptor beta chains sequenced from a single sample in a study of T-cell reconstitution after alpha-beta-depleted transplantation in children. TCRbeta library preparation incorporated unique molecular identifiers. From the PCR reads, TCRdb called clonotypes with MiXCR, one entry per CDR3 protein. The sample lists some 600,000 distinct CDR3 sequences; 10% to 15% were seen once. This specimen consisted of PBMCs, mostly from graft donor cells, obtained 360 days after TCRalphabeta/CD19-depleted stem cell transplant. These receptors all come from a male patient between 10 and 17 years old who had a stem cell transplant for acute myeloid leukemia, so the T cells may come from the graft donor.

Many counts were recorded for this clonotype. Written as DNA, the CDR3 is TGTGCCAGCACCTTACTAGCGGGAGAAGATACGCAGTATTTT. It encodes CASTLLAGEDTQYF. The chain carries TRBV12-3 or TRBV12-4 and TRBJ2-3, with 11 bases aligning to TRBD2. The length of the CDR3 is 14 residues. With 7 bases clipped from V and 5 bases from J, the junction kept 5 bases outside the gene matches.

V and J are TRBV20-1 and TRBJ2-7; D remains unclear. The CDR3 runs to 11 residues. V dropped 3 bases and J dropped 7 bases, with 10 bases sitting between them. Germline CDR1 is DFQATT and CDR2 is SNEGSKA (reference sequence). CDR3 DNA sequence: TGCAGTGCTAGGGAGAGGTGGGAGCAGTACTTC. This sequence encodes CSARERWEQYF.

This clonotype has ten or more counts. This chain joins TRBV12-3 or TRBV12-4 and TRBJ2-7; no firm D call. The V gene lost 6 bases and the J gene lost 4 bases, with 13 bases spanning the gap. The CDR3 totals 13 residues. CDR3 loop: CASRRRTTYEQYF. The CDR3 bases are TGTGCCAGCAGAAGAAGGACCACTTACGAGCAGTACTTC.

Many counts were recorded for this clonotype. The gene calls are TRBV5-5 and TRBJ2-3; 12 bases agree with TRBD2. The CDR3 has 17 amino acids. V was clipped by 3 bases and J by 5 bases; unmatched bases: 10. Germline CDR1 reads SGHKS; CDR2 reads YYEKEE (reference sequence). The CDR3 sequence is CASSYEPSGRAGDTQYF. The CDR3 coding sequence is TGTGCCAGCAGCTACGAGCCTAGCGGGAGGGCCGGAGATACGCAGTATTTT.

The chain links TRBV5-1 to TRBJ2-3; 7 bases are shared with TRBD1. Germline V CDR1 and CDR2: SGHRS, YFSETQ. CDR3 size: 17 residues. After removal of 1 base from V and 0 bases from J, the junction contained 8 bases not matched to a gene. The CDR3 is CASSLQGQVTSTDTQYF. The CDR3 nucleotides are TGCGCCAGCAGCTTGCAAGGACAGGTCACTAGCACAGATACGCAGTATTTT. The full variable domain, its missing parts supplied by reference TRBV5-1 and TRBJ2-3, is KAGVTQTPRYLIKTRGQQVTLSCSPISGHRSVSWYQQTPGQGLQFLFEYFSETQRNKGNFPGRFSGRQFSNSRSEMNVSTLELGDSALYLCASSLQGQVTSTDTQYFGPGTRLTVL.

This clonotype was recorded many times. This rearrangement joins TRBV20-1 to TRBJ2-3, with TRBD1 matching 7 bases. With 6 bases clipped from V and 3 bases from J, the junction kept 9 bases outside the gene matches. The CDR3 covers 14 residues. Germline loops: CDR1 DFQATT, CDR2 SNEGSKA (reference sequence). CDR3 amino acids: CSAPWTGPTDTQYF. CDR3 DNA sequence: TGCAGTGCCCCCTGGACAGGCCCTACAGATACGCAGTATTTT.

This clonotype has a count of ten or more. The rearrangement links TRBV20-1 to TRBJ2-7; 8 bases line up with TRBD1. Unmatched junction bases numbered 10, after V lost 0 bases and J lost 3 bases. There are 16 residues in the CDR3. Germline CDR1 and CDR2: DFQATT and SNEGSKA (reference sequence). CDR3 amino acids: CSARDESRGRFYEQYF. The DNA for the CDR3 is TGCAGTGCTAGAGATGAATCCAGGGGGCGCTTCTACGAGCAGTACTTC.

This CDR3 reads CSASRGFSYEQYF. DNA of the CDR3: TGCAGTGCTAGCAGGGGATTTTCCTACGAGCAGTACTTC. The chain joins TRBV20-1 to TRBJ2-7, with D possibly being TRBD1 (6 bases). Germline-derived CDR1 and CDR2 are DFQATT and SNEGSKA (reference sequence). V lost 3 bases, J lost 1 base, and 10 bases lay in between. The CDR3 has 13 amino acids.

This clonotype was counted between two and nine times. The CDR3 coding sequence is TGCAGTGGGCATACCGGGGAGACCCAGTACTTC. Protein product: CSGHTGETQYF. The chain uses TRBV20-1 and TRBJ2-5, with unresolved D. The CDR3 length is 11 residues. V lost 7 bases and J 5 bases, leaving 11 bases between the germline ends. CDR1 is DFQATT and CDR2 is SNEGSKA in the germline V gene (reference sequence).

This clonotype was observed at least ten times. In nucleotides, the CDR3 is TGCAGTGCTCTAGGGGCCCGCACAGATACGCAGTATTTT. Its translation is CSALGARTDTQYF. This sequence joins TRBV20-1 and TRBJ2-3, with a weak D call TRBD1 (5 bases). The CDR3 is 13 amino acids. V was trimmed by 5 bases and J by 1 base, leaving 10 bases between them. Looked up from germline, CDR1 is DFQATT and CDR2 is SNEGSKA (reference sequence).

The chain links TRBV29-1 to TRBJ2-7; D gene unclear. V was shortened by 0 bases and J by 4 bases, with 10 bases between the two germline ends. This CDR3 spans 13 amino acids. The germline V gene encodes CDR1 SQVTM and CDR2 ANQGSEA. This CDR3 is CSVEEEQSYEQYF. CDR3 DNA sequence: TGCAGCGTTGAAGAGGAACAGTCTTACGAGCAGTACTTC.

This clonotype was seen repeatedly, ten times or more. The chain couples TRBV10-3 to TRBJ2-7; TRBD1 agrees at 7 bases. The CDR3 is 15 amino acids. J lost 2 bases, V lost 2 bases, and 6 bases had no gene match. Germline V CDR1 and CDR2: ENHRY, SYGVKD. DNA of the CDR3: TGTGCCATCAGTGAGCCCGGGACAGAGACCTACGAGCAGTACTTC. Translating it yields CAISEPGTETYEQYF.

This chain links TRBV21-1 with TRBJ2-2; the D call TRBD1 from the table was never checked on the DNA. TRBV21-1 is a pseudogene segment. The CDR3 runs to 16 residues. CDR3: CASSVRDRGQGGELFF. The CDR3 nucleotides are TGTGCCAGCAGCGTACGGGACAGGGGGCAGGGCGGGGAGCTGTTTTTT.